The present entry profiles one T cell receptor (beta chain) with its context. Seattle participants joined during active infection and were tracked over time. This record belongs to a study of blood T cell repertoires in COVID-19. Study summary: Acute-phase and convalescent COVID-19 samples originated in the United States, Italy and Spain.

CDR1 MRHNA and CDR2 SNTAGT come from the germline V gene. The CDR3 spans 15 residues. The J segment lost 5 bases and the V segment lost 7 bases, leaving 13 bases of the junction unmatched. How the authors handled the data: Amplified reference gene primers provided the basis for estimating nucleated cell counts. Assay used: immunoSEQ multiplex PCR; TCRdb lists only in-frame clones, some missing. Clonal size and the V and J genes are those of that table, whereas D and trimming came from the DNA. The top ten clones hold around 6% of a sample with fewer than 250,000 clones, about 84% of them seen once. The rearrangement uses TRBV6-4 and TRBJ1-1; 7 bases fit TRBD1. The sequencing input was peripheral blood. This receptor was obtained from a woman over 75 with COVID-19, enrolled during active disease. The CDR3 sequence is CASNGPGGVGTEAFF. CDR3 coding DNA: TGTGCCAGCAACGGCCCAGGGGGTGTTGGGACTGAAGCTTTCTTT.